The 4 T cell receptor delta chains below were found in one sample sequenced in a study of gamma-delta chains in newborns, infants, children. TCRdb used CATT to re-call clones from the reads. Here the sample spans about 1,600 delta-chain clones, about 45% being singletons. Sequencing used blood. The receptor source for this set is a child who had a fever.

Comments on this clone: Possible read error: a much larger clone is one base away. CDR3 in amino acids: CACDAVRGNYASLTAQLFF. CDR3 bases: TGTGCCTGTGACGCCGTTCGGGGGAACTACGCCTCTTTGACAGCACAACTCTTCTTT. The rearrangement joins TRDV2 to TRDJ2; tentative D call: TRDD3 (6 bases). The CDR3 spans 19 residues. V gave up 3 bases and J gave up 0 bases, with 22 bases separating them. Germline V gene data show CDR1 as GEAIGNYY and CDR2 as EKD.

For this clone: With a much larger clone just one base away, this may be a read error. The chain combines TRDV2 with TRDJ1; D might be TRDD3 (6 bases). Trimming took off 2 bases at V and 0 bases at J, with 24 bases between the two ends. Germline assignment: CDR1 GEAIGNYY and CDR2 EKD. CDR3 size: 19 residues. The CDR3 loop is CACDSVGGNRGLYTDKLIF. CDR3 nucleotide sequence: TGTGCCTGTGACAGTGTTGGAGGCAACAGGGGATTGTACACCGATAAACTCATCTTT.

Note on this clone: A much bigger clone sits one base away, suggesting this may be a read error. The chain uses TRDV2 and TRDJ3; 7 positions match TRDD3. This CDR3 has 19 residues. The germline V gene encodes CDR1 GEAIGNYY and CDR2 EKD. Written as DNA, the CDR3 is TGTGCCTGTGACGCACCTTCTGGGGGGAGCTCCTGGGACACCCGACAGGTGTTTTTC. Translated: CACDAPSGGSSWDTRQVFF.

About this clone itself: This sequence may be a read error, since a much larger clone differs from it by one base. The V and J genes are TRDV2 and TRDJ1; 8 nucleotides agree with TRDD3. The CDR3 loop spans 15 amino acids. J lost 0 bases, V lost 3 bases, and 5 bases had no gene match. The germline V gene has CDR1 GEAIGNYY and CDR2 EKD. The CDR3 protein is CACDVLGGYTDKLIF. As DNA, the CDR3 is TGTGCCTGTGACGTACTGGGGGGTTACACCGATAAACTCATCTTT.